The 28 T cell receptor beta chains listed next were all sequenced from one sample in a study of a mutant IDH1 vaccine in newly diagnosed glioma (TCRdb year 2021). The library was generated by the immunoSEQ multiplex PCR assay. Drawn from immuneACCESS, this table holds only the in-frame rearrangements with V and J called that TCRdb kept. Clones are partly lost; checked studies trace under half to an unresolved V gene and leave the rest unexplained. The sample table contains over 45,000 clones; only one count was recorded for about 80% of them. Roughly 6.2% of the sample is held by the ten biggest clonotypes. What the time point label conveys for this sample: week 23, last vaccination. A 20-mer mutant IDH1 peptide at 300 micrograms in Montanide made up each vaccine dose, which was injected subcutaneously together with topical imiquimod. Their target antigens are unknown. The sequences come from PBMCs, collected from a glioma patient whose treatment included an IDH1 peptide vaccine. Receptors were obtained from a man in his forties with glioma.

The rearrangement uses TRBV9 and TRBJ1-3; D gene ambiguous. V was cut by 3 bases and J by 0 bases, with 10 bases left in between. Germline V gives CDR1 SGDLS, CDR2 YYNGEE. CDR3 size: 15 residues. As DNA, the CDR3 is TGTGCCAGCAGCGCTGACCCCACCTCTGGAAACACCATATATTTT. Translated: CASSADPTSGNTIYF.

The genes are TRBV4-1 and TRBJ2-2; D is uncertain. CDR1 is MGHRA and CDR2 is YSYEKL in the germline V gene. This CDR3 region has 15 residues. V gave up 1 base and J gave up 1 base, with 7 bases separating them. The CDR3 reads CASSQGPGNTGELFF. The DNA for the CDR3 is TGCGCCAGCAGCCAAGGTCCAGGGAACACCGGGGAGCTGTTTTTT.

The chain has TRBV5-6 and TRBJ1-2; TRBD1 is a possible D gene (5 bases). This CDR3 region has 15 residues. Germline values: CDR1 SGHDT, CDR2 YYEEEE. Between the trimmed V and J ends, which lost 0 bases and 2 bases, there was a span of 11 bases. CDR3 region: CASSLAWGPNYGYTF. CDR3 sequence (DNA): TGTGCCAGCAGCTTGGCGTGGGGCCCGAACTATGGCTACACCTTC.

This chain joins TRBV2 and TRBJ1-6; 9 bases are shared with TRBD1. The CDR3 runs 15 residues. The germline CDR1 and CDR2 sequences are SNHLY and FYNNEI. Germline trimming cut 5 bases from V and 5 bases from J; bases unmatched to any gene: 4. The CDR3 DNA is TGTGCCAGCAGTCGCGGACAGGGGAATAATTCACCCCTCCACTTT. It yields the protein CASSRGQGNNSPLHF.

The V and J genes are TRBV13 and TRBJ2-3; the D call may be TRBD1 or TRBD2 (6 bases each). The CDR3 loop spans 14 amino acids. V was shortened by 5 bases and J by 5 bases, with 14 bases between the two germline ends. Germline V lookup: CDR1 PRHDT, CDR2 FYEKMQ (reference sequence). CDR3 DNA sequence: TGTGCCAGCAGCCAGAGGGGGGCGGGAGATACGCAGTATTTT. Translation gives CASSQRGAGDTQYF. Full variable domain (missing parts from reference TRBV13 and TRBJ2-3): AAGVIQSPRHLIKEKRETATLKCYPIPRHDTVYWYQQGPGQDPQFLISFYEKMQSDKGSIPDRFSAQQFSDYHSELNMSSLELGDSALYFCASSQRGAGDTQYFGPGTRLTVL.

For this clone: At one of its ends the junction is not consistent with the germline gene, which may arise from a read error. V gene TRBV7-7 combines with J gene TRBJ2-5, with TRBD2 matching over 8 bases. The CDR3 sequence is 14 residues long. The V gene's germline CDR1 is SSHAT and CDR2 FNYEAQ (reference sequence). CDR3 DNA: TGTGCTAGCAGCTCCGCGACGGGGGGGGCCTCCCAGTACTTC. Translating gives CASSSATGGASQYF.

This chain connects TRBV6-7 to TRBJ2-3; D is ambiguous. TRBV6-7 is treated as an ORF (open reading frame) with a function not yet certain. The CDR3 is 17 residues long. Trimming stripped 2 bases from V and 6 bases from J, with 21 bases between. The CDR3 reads CASSYPNWPHIEDTQYF. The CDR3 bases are TGTGCCAGCAGTTACCCGAATTGGCCTCACATTGAGGATACGCAGTATTTT.

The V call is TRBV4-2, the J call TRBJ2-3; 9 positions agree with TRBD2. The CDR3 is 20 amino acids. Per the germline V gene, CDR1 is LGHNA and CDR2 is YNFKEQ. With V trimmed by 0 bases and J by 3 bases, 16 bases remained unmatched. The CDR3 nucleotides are TGTGCCAGCAGCCAAGATGTCGAGCCTAGCGGGGCGTACTCTACAGATACGCAGTATTTT. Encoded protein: CASSQDVEPSGAYSTDTQYF.

The DNA of the CDR3 is TGCAGCGTTGCCGGCCGGGCCGCGGGAGAGACCCAGTACTTC. Protein product: CSVAGRAAGETQYF. The chain links TRBV29-1 to TRBJ2-5; tentative D call: TRBD2 (5 bases). The CDR3 has 14 amino acids. V shed 4 bases and J shed 4 bases, with 16 bases lying between them. Germline V gives CDR1 SQVTM, CDR2 ANQGSEA.

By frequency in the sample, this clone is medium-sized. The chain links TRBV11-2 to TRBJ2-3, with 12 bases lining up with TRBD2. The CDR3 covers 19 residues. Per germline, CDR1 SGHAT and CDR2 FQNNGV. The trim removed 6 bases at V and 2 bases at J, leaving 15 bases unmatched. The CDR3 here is CASRRRWLAGGNYTDTQYF. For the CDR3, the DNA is TGTGCCAGCAGAAGAAGGTGGCTAGCGGGGGGGAATTACACAGATACGCAGTATTTT.

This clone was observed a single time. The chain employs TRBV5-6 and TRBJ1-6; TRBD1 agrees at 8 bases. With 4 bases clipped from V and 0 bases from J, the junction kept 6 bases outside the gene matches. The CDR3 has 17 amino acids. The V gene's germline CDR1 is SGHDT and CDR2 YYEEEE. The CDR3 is CASSGRQGSSYNSPLHF. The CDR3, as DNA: TGTGCCAGCAGCGGACGACAGGGGAGCTCCTATAATTCACCCCTCCACTTT.

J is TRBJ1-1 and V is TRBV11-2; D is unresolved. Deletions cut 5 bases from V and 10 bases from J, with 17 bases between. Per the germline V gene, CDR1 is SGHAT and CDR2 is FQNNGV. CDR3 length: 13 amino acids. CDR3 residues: CASSPSGSPGAFF. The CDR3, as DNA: TGTGCCAGCAGCCCCTCGGGGAGCCCTGGAGCTTTCTTT.

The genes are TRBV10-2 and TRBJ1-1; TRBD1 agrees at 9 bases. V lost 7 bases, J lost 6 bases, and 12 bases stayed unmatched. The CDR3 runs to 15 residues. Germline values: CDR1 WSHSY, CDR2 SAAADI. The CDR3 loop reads CASKVGGQGIPEAFF. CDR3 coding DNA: TGCGCCAGCAAAGTGGGGGGACAGGGTATACCTGAAGCTTTCTTT.

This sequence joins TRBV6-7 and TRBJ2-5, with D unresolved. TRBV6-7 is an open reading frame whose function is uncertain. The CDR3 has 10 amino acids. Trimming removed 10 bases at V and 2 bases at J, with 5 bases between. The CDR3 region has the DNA TGTGCCACATCACAAGAGACCCAGTACTTC. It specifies CATSQETQYF.

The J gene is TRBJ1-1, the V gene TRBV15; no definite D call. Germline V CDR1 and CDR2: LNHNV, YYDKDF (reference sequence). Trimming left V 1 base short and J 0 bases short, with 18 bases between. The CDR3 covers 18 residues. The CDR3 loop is CATSRGGSIRVVNTEAFF. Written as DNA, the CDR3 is TGTGCCACCAGCAGAGGAGGCTCGATCCGGGTCGTGAACACTGAAGCTTTCTTT.

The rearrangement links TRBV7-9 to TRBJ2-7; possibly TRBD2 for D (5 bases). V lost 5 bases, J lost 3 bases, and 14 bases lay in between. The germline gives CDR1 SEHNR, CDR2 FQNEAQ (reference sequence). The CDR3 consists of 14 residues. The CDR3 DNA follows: TGTGCCAGCAGCCACCGGGGTTTGGGCTACGAGCAGTACTTC. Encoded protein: CASSHRGLGYEQYF.

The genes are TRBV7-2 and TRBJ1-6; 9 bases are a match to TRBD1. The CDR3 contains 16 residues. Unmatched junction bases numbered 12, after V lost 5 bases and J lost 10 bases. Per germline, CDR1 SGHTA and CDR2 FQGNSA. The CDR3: CASSPMGGTGSSPLHF. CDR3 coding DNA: TGTGCCAGCAGCCCCATGGGGGGGACAGGGTCCTCACCCCTCCACTTT.

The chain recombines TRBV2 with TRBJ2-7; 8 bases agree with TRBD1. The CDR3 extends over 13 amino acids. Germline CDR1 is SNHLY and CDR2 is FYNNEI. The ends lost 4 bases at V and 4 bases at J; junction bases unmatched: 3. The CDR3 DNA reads TGTGCCAGCAGTGCAGGGGGCCTTTACGAGCAGTACTTC. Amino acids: CASSAGGLYEQYF.

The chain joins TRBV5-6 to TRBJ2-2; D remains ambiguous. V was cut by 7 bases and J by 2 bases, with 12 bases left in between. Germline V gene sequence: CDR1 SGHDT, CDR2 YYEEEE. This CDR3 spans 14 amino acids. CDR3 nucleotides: TGTGCCAGCGCAGGACGTAGAAACACCGGGGAGCTGTTTTTT. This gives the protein CASAGRRNTGELFF.

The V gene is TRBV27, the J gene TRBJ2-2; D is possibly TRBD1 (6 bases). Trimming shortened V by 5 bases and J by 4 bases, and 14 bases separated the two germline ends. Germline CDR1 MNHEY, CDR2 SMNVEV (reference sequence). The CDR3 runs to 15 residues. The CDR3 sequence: CASSQLGAGTGELFF. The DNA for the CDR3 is TGTGCCAGCAGTCAATTGGGGGCGGGCACCGGGGAGCTGTTTTTT.

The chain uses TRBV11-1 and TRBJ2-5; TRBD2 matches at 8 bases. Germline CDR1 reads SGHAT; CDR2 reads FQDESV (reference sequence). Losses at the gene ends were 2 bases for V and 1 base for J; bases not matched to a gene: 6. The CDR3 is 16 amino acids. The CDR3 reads CASSLRTSRIQETQYF. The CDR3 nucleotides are TGTGCCAGCAGCTTACGGACTAGCCGGATCCAAGAGACCCAGTACTTC.

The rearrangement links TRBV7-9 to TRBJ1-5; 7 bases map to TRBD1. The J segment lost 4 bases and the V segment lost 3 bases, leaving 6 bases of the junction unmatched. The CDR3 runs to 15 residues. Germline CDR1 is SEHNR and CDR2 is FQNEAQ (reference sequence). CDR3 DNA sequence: TGTGCCAGCAGCTTCACAGGGGCAGGGAATCAGCCCCAGCATTTT. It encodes CASSFTGAGNQPQHF.

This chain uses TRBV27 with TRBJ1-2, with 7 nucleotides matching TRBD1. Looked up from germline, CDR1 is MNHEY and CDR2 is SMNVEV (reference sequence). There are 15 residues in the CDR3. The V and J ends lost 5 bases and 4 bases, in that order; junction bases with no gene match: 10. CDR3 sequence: CASSPNRGIGYGYTF. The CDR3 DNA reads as TGTGCCAGCAGTCCAAACAGGGGAATAGGCTATGGCTACACCTTC.

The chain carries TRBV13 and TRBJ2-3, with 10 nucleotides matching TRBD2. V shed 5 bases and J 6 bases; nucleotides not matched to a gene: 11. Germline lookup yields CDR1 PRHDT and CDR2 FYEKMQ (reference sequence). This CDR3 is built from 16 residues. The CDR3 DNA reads TGTGCCAGCAGCCACGACGGGACTAGCGTCGCGGATACGCAGTATTTT. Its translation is CASSHDGTSVADTQYF.

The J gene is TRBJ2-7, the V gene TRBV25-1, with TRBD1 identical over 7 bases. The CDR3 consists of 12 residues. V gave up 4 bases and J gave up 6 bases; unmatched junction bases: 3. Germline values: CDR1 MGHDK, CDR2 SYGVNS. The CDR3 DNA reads TGTGCCAGCAGTGGACAGGGACGCGAGCAGTACTTC. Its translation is CASSGQGREQYF.

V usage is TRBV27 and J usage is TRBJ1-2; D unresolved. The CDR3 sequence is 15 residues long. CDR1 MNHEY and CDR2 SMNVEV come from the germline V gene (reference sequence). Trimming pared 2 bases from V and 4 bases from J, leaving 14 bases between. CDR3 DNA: TGTGCCAGCAGTTTAAGCCCCGGTCAGGTCTATGGCTACACCTTC. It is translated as CASSLSPGQVYGYTF.

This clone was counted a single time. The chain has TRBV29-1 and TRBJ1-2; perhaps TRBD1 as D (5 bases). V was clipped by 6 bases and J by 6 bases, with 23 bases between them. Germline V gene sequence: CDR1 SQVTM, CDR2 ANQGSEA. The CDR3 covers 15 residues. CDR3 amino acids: CSVKGGRTTAHGYTF. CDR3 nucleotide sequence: TGCAGCGTGAAAGGTGGACGGACAACAGCCCATGGCTACACCTTC.

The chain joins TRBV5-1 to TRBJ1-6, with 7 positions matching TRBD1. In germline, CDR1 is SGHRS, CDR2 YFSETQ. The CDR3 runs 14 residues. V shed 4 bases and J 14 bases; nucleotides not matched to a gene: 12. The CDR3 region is CASSRNRGGESLHF. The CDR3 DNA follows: TGCGCCAGCAGCAGGAACAGGGGAGGGGAATCCCTCCACTTT.